Sequencing of this T cell receptor beta chain was carried out in a study of sequential checkpoint blockade in melanoma. As for the study in general: After both sequences, patients received maintenance nivolumab. Matched biopsies came pretreatment and at week 13 for approximately 21 patients. Notes on the study in general: Patients with week-13 increases in T-cell fraction and clonality benefited about 30 times more often.

Method: immunoSEQ multiplex PCR; TCRdb's copy keeps in-frame clones and lacks some. Of some 2,000 clones in the sample, around 20% were seen once. The CDR3 totals 12 residues. With 1 base clipped from V and 10 bases from J, the junction kept 1 base outside the gene matches. CDR1 is LNHDA and CDR2 is SQIVND in the germline V gene (reference sequence). This clone showed up just a few times. Its antigen is unknown. Documented treatment: randomized to nivolumab then ipilimumab (arm A) or the reverse (arm B). The source material was tumor tissue (inferred from file names), sampled from a patient given nivolumab and ipilimumab in sequence. This TCR came from a human donor with melanoma. The genes are TRBV19 and TRBJ2-1; 7 nucleotides line up with TRBD2. The CDR3 nucleotides are TGTGCCAGTAGTATAGGGGAGGGCGAGCAGTTCTTC. This gives the protein CASSIGEGEQFF.